This entry is about one TCR beta chain. Its specificity is not known. Only in-frame clones appear in the TCRdb table, and some are missing; sequencing was by immunoSEQ multiplex PCR. This sample carries roughly 2,500 clones, roughly 73% of them seen once, and the ten largest clones take 44%. The sample is drawn from a study of somatic mutations in cytotoxic T cells in rheumatoid arthritis. Whole-study context: Purity of nearly 100% was reached when some V beta antibody-stained T-cell populations were flow-sorted, including V beta1+ cells sequenced for TCRB.

General study findings and limits: Over 20% of CD8+ cells belonged to the largest CD8+ clone in about an eighth of the roughly 60 patients.

Sequenced: CD8+ T cells sorted from blood. This sequence was found in an older man with rheumatoid arthritis.

The CDR3 region has the DNA TGTGCCAGCAGTTCTACAGTCTCTGGGGCCAACGTCCTGACTTTC. It specifies CASSSTVSGANVLTF. The gene calls are TRBV6-5 and TRBJ2-6; D ambiguous. This CDR3 region has 15 residues. Trimming removed 4 bases at V and 0 bases at J, with 7 bases between. CDR1 and CDR2 (germline): MNHEY, SVGAGI.